What follows describes a single TCR beta chain. The data are from a study of T-cell memory formation after mild COVID-19. The ends lost 4 bases at V and 8 bases at J; junction bases unmatched: 7. Germline CDR1 is SGHDT and CDR2 is YYEEEE. The CDR3 has 14 residues. From the 5' RACE reads, TCRdb called clonotypes with MiXCR, one entry per CDR3 protein. The sample includes tens of thousands of distinct CDR3 sequences, approximately 9% of them seen just once. The chain joins TRBV5-6 to TRBJ1-2, with TRBD1 matching over 11 bases. This clonotype was obtained from an adult woman who had mild COVID-19 (a few samples of this study predate the infection). Cell type and time point are not known. Specimen: PBMCs or a T cell subset sorted from them (not recorded which). The CDR3 reads CASSPDRGRLGYTF. The CDR3, as DNA: TGTGCCAGCAGCCCGGACAGGGGGCGGTTGGGCTACACCTTC.